This TCR beta chain emerged from a study of blood T cell repertoires in COVID-19. Per the authors' pipeline: Estimates of nucleated cell counts were drawn from the amplification of reference gene primers. Generated by immunoSEQ multiplex PCR, the TCRdb table keeps only in-frame clones and is missing some. The V and J calls and the clone size are those of that table, but D and trimming were determined from the DNA. The table lists about 230,000 clones, 75% to 85% of them singletons. This clone has only one observation. Trimming removed 6 bases from V and 3 bases from J, with 18 bases in between. Germline V CDR1 and CDR2: MNHNY, SVGAGI (reference sequence). CDR3 length: 16 amino acids.

This chain links TRBV6-6 with TRBJ1-5; tentatively, D is TRBD1 (5 bases). The sequenced sample was peripheral blood. The sequence came from a woman between 25 and 40 years old with COVID-19, enrolled during active disease. The CDR3 loop is CASSPAQGVNNQPQHF. For the CDR3, the DNA is TGTGCCAGCAGCCCGGCCCAGGGTGTTAACAATCAGCCCCAGCATTTT.